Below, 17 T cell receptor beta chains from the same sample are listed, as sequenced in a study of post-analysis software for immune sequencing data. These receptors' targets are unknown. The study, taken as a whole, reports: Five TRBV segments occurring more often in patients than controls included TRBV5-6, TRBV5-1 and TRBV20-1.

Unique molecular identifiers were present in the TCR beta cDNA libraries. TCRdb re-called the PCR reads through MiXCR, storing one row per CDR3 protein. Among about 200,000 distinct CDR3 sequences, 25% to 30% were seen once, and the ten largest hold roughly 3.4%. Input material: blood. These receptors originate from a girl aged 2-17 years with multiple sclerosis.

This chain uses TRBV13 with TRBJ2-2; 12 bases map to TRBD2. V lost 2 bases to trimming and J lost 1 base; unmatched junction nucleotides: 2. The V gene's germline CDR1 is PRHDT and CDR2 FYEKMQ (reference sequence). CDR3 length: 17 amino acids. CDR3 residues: CASSLPTSGGNTGELFF. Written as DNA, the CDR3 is TGTGCCAGCAGCTTACCGACTAGCGGGGGGAACACCGGGGAGCTGTTTTTT.

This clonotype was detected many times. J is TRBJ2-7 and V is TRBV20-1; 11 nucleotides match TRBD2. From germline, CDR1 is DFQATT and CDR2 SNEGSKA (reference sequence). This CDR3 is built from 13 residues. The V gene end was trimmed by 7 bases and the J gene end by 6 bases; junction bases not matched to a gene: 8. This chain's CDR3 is CSVRGLADVEQYF. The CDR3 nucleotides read TGCAGTGTACGGGGACTAGCGGATGTCGAGCAGTACTTC.

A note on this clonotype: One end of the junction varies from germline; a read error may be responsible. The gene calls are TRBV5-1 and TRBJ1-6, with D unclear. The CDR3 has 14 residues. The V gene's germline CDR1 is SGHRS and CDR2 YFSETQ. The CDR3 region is CASSSDGGNSPPHF. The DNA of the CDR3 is TGCGCCAGCAGCTCAGATGGCGGGAATTCACCCCCCCACTTT.

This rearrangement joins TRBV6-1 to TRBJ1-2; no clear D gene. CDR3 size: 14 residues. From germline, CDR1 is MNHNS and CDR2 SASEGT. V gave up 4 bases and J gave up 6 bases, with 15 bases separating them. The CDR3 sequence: CASSGTDVGNGYTF. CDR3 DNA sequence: TGTGCCAGCAGTGGGACTGACGTCGGAAATGGCTACACCTTC.

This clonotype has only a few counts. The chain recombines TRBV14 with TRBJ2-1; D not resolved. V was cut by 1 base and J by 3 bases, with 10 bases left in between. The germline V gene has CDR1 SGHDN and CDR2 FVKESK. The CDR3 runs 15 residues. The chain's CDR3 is CASSQARGYYNEQFF. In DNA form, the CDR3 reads TGTGCCAGCAGCCAAGCCCGCGGTTACTACAATGAGCAGTTCTTC. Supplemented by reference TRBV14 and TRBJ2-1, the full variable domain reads EAGVTQFPSHSVIEKGQTVTLRCDPISGHDNLYWYRRVMGKEIKFLLHFVKESKQDESGMPNNRFLAERTGGTYSTLKVQPAELEDSGVYFCASSQARGYYNEQFFGPGTRLTVL.

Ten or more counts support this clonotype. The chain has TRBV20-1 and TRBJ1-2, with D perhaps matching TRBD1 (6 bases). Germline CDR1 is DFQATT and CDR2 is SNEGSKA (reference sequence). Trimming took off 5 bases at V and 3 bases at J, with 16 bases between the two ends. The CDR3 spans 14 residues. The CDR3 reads CSAYDRGAHYGYTF. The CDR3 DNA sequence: TGCAGTGCTTACGACCGGGGGGCTCACTATGGCTACACCTTC.

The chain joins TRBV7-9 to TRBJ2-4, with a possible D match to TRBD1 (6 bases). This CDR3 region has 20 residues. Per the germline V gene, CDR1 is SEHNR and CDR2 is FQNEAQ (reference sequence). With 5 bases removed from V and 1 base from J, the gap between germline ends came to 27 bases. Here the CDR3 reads CASSPRSGTYHSPAKNIQYF. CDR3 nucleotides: TGTGCCAGCAGCCCACGATCCGGGACATATCACTCACCCGCCAAAAACATTCAGTACTTC.

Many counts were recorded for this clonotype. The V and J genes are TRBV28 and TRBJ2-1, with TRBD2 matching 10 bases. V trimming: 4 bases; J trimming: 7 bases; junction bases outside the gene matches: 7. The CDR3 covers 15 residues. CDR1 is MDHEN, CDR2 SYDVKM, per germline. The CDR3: CASSSPAGGGNEQFF. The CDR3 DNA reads TGTGCCAGCAGTTCCCCAGCGGGAGGGGGGAATGAGCAGTTCTTC.

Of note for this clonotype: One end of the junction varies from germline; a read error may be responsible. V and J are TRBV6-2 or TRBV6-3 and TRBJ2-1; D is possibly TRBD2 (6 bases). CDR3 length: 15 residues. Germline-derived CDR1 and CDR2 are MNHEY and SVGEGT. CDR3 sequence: CASSYIRGSYDEQFF. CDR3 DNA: TGTGCCAGCAGTTACATCCGGGGGAGCTACGATGAGCAGTTCTTC.

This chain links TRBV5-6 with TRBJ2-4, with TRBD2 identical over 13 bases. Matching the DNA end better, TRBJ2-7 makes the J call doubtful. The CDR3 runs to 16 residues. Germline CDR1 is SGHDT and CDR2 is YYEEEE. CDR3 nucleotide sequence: TGTGCCAGCAGCAATTGGACTAGCGGGAGCGTATACGAGCAGTACTTC. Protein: CASSNWTSGSVYEQYF.

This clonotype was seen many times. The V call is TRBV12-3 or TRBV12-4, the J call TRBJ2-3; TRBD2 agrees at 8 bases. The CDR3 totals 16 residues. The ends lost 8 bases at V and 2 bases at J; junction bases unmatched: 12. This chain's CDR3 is CASARWASGHTDTQYF. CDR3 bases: TGTGCCAGCGCCCGATGGGCTAGCGGGCACACAGATACGCAGTATTTT.

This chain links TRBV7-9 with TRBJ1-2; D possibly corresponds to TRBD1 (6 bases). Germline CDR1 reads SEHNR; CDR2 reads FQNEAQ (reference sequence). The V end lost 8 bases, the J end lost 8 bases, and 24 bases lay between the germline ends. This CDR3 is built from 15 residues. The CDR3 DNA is TGTGCCAGCGGCGAAGGGACATACGCTCTCGGCGGCTACACCTTC. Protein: CASGEGTYALGGYTF.

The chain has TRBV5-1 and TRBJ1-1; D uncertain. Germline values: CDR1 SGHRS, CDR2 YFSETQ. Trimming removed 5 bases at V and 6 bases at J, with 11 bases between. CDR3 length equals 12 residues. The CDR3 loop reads CASRKGVAEAFF. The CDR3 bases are TGCGCCAGCAGAAAGGGTGTTGCTGAAGCTTTCTTT.

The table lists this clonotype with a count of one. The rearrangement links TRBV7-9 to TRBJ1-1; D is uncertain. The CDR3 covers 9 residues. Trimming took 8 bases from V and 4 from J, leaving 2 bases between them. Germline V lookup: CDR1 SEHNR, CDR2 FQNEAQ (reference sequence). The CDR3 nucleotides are TGTGCCAGCCCCACTGAAGCTTTCTTT. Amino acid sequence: CASPTEAFF.

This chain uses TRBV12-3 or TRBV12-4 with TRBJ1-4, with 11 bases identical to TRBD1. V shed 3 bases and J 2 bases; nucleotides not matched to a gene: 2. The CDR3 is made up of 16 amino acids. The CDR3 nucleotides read TGTGCCAGCAGTTTGGGACAGGGGGTCACTAATGAAAAACTGTTTTTT. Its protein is CASSLGQGVTNEKLFF.

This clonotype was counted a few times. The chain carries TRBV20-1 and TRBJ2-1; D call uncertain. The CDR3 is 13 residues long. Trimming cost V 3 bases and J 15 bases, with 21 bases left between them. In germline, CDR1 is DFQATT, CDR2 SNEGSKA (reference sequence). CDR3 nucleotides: TGCAGTGCTAGCGTACCTGGAGCCGGGTTTCCGTTCTTC. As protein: CSASVPGAGFPFF.

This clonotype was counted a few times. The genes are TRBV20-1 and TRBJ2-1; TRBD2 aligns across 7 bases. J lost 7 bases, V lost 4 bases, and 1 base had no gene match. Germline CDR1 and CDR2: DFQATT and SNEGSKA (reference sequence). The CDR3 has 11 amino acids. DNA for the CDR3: TGCAGTGCTAAGGGAGGGAATGAGCAGTTCTTC. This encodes CSAKGGNEQFF.